This TCR beta chain was sequenced during a study of spatial heterogeneity in lung cancer (dated by TCRdb to 2018 to 2020). About the full investigation: More beta-chain than alpha-chain transcripts were consistently detected, likely reflecting higher beta-chain transcript abundance. TCR repertoire features were related to nonsynonymous mutation counts determined by whole-exome sequencing of tumor tissue. The study quantitatively compared TCR alpha and beta repertoires across multiple tumor regions, matched nontumor lung and blood in non-small cell lung cancer. Both alpha and beta chains were TCR-sequenced in 200 or so tumor regions, under 80 matched nontumor lung samples and some 50 PBMC samples obtained at surgery. In the raw uncorrected reads, each unique combination of TCR and UMI appeared more than ten times on average. Broader findings and caveats from the paper: Ubiquitous expanded tumor TCRs showed up in blood more often at tumor resection than at routine follow-up. Additional single-cell paired TCR alpha and beta sequencing was considered necessary to confirm, at a functional level, the hypothesis that regional TCRs recognize regional mutations.

Receptors were amplified or captured by 5' RACE. The run used a NextSeq 500. To allow correction of PCR and sequencing errors, the TCR library protocol tagged every TCR cDNA molecule with a unique molecular identifier. The authors' pipeline ran thus. Decombinator tools were used for TCR identification, UMI-based error correction and CDR3 extraction. TCRs above a frequency of 2 per 1,000, corresponding to the top 1% of the tumor frequency distribution, were defined as expanded. Rényi diversity was computed with the R vegan package after subsampling each repertoire 100 times to 5,000 TCRs. CDR3 similarity networks were constructed using string-kernel similarity of amino acid triplets, with links drawn between CDR3s whose pairwise similarity was above 0.82. TCRdb's own reprocessing of the public reads used fastp at Q25 and MiXCR and kept productive beta chains. Rows are unified per CDR3 protein, each entry keeping the most common DNA and genes. TCRdb's processing, not the authors', yielded these V and J calls. The sample table holds roughly 25,000 distinct CDR3 sequences, of which less than 5.5% were seen once. The ten largest clones represent 4% to 6.5% of the sample.

Trimming removed 0 bases from V and 2 bases from J, leaving 9 bases between the germline ends. CDR1 and CDR2 (SGHRS, YFSETQ) derive from the germline V gene. From cysteine to phenylalanine, the CDR3 is 15 amino acids long. Only the CDR3 DNA stays, 45 bases, in frame from base 1. In this sample, this clonotype turned up many times. Its recognized antigen is unknown. Base qualities are not provided; no much larger clone lies one nucleotide away. Taken with the paper, the label for time point translates to: sample taken at primary tumor resection. Whole RNA extracted from tumor and nontumor lung tissue, or from cryopreserved PBMC samples, was used for TCR sequencing without cell sorting. Donors were 70 or so patients with early-stage, untreated non-small cell lung cancer from the lung TRACERx cohort. Only patients with enough RNA available from two or more tumor regions were chosen for TCR sequencing.

This specimen consisted of PBMCs, obtained at surgery. This clonotype was obtained from a male donor with early-stage non-small cell lung cancer. The chain uses TRBV5-1 and TRBJ2-4; too little of a D gene remains to name it. The CDR3 region: CASSLVSDTKNIQYF. The DNA sequence follows: TGCGCCAGCAGCTTGGTGTCGGATACCAAAAACATTCAGTACTTC.